This entry features one TCR beta chain sequence. This specimen comes from a study of blood T cell repertoires in COVID-19. Germline CDR1 and CDR2: SGHRS and YFSETQ. With V trimmed by 4 bases and J by 4 bases, 8 bases remained unmatched. This CDR3 is built from 15 residues. Original handling: Quantification of nucleated cells was approximated via reference gene primer amplification. Clones were sequenced by immunoSEQ multiplex PCR, and TCRdb holds only the in-frame ones, with some missing. V and J calls and clone size follow that table, whereas D and trimming were derived from the DNA. The data show some 700,000 clones, 90% seen once.

This clonotype was sampled from a woman between 18 and 29 years old with acute or convalescent COVID-19. The sample comprised peripheral blood. The chain joins TRBV5-1 to TRBJ2-7, with 10 bases that match TRBD1. In DNA form, the CDR3 reads TGCGCCAGCAGCCCAAAGACAGGGGGCTCATACGAGCAGTACTTC. This translates into CASSPKTGGSYEQYF.